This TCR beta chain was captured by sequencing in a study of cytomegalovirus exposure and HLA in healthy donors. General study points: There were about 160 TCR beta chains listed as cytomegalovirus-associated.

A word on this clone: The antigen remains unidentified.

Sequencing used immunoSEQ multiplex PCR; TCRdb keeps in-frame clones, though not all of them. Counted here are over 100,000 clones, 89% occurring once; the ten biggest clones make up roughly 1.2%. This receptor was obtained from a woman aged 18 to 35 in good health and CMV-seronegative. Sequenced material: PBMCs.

DNA of the CDR3: TGTGCCAGCTCACCATATGACAGGGGCACCGGGGAGCTGTTTTTT. This codes for CASSPYDRGTGELFF. The chain has TRBV18 and TRBJ2-2; 8 nucleotides agree with TRBD1. V dropped 2 bases and J dropped 4; count of bases not matched to a gene: 3. The CDR3 contains 15 residues. Germline-derived CDR1 and CDR2 are KGHSH and LQKENI.